This TCR beta chain stems from a study of T cell repertoires in cytomegalovirus infection. This clonotype was recorded at least ten times. The CDR3 extends over 19 amino acids. Germline CDR1 SGHVS, CDR2 FQNEAQ. The V and J ends lost 2 bases and 6 bases, in that order; junction bases with no gene match: 17. TCRdb analysed the reads with MiXCR anew, one entry per CDR3 protein. Counted here are more than 250,000 distinct CDR3 sequences, around 13% occurring once; the ten biggest clones make up 8.5% to 10%. This TCR derives from a human donor in good health (CMV status not recorded). Some clones in this sample may be carry-over from other donors' samples. Sequencing was done on a sample of PBMCs. The chain carries TRBV7-8 and TRBJ2-1, with 9 bases matching TRBD1. The CDR3 region is CASSLQGTGLGGRPNEQFF. In nucleotides, the CDR3 is TGTGCCAGCAGCTTACAAGGGACAGGGTTAGGCGGGAGACCCAATGAGCAGTTCTTC.